This T cell receptor (beta chain) emerged from a study of T cell responses to AZD1222 COVID-19 vaccine. Trimming pared 2 bases from V and 2 bases from J, leaving 11 bases between. CDR1 is SGHRS, CDR2 YFSETQ, per germline. The length of the CDR3 is 14 residues. Study outcomes and limitations: Samples come after the peak T cell response, not at day 14. Unmutated regions of variants are reportedly targeted by nearly half of spike-specific TCRs. The sample set comprised mostly white British donors with more females, and clonal diversity was possibly underestimated.

Some clones are missing from TCRdb's copy, which holds only in-frame ones; the method was immunoSEQ multiplex PCR. The sample contains about 150,000 clones, 90% of which appear only once. Of note for this clone: Its matching antigen is unknown.

This TCR derives from an adult who received the AZD1222 COVID-19 vaccine. The chain joins TRBV5-1 to TRBJ2-7, with D perhaps given as TRBD1 or TRBD2 (5 bases each). The specimen was peripheral blood, collected 28 days after the second AZD1222 dose. Here the CDR3 DNA reads TGCGCCAGCAGCTTCCAGGGAGAACCCTACGAGCAGTACTTC. As protein: CASSFQGEPYEQYF.